This TCR beta chain emerged from a study of blood T cell repertoires in COVID-19. At the level of the study: Researchers got acute and convalescent COVID-19 samples from the United States, Italy and Spain. In each case, the material was cDNA or gDNA derived from T cells, B-cell-depleted T cells, or PBMCs.

Trimming removed 0 bases from V and 10 bases from J, with 9 bases in between. CDR1 is LGHNA, CDR2 YSLEER, per germline. This CDR3 contains 13 residues. In the authors' methods: The assay estimated nucleated cells by amplifying reference gene primers. Some clones are missing from TCRdb's copy, which holds only in-frame ones; the method was immunoSEQ multiplex PCR. V and J calls and clone size come straight from that table; D and trimming were deduced from the DNA. The sample shows about 120,000 clones, roughly 79% of them seen only once. The clonotype comes from a woman older than 75 with active or convalescent COVID-19. The rearrangement links TRBV4-3 to TRBJ1-4; the D is unclear. Material for sequencing was peripheral blood. CDR3 amino acids: CASSQDSSIKLFF. The CDR3 nucleotides are TGCGCCAGCAGCCAAGACAGTAGCATAAAACTGTTTTTT.